This entry lists 25 T cell receptor beta chains sequenced from one sample in a study of response to subunit inactivated influenza vaccine listed by TCRdb under 2018. Library construction relied on RT-PCR. For sequencing, an Illumina HiSeq 2500 was employed. Clones were called with MiXCR by TCRdb after fastp trimmed the public reads at Q25, and only in-frame beta chains were retained. Entries are consolidated by CDR3 protein sequence, retaining the most common genes and DNA. In this sample the table shows about 520,000 distinct CDR3 sequences, about 25% of which occur a single time. 1.5% to 2% of the sample goes to the ten largest clones. The sequencing used CD4+ T cells sorted from PBMCs, collected 4 to 6 days after vaccination. These receptors came from a man aged 50-59 years who received an inactivated influenza vaccine. Donor details come from another sample of the same person, matched by shared clones.

This clonotype has a handful of counts. The rearrangement links TRBV7-2 to TRBJ2-1; 8 nucleotides line up with TRBD1. V shed 4 bases and J 10 bases; nucleotides not matched to a gene: 15. This CDR3 region has 16 residues. CDR1 SGHTA and CDR2 FQGNSA come from the germline V gene. CDR3 sequence (DNA): TGTGCCAGCAGCTCGGACAGGGTTTCCATATCATCGGAGCAGTTCTTC. Protein sequence: CASSSDRVSISSEQFF.

This clonotype was seen only a few times. The CDR3 is CASSQALAGEKEQFF. CDR3 nucleotide sequence: TGTGCCAGCAGCCAAGCTCTAGCGGGGGAGAAAGAGCAGTTCTTC. The gene calls are TRBV3-1 and TRBJ2-1, with 10 bases lining up with TRBD2. V lost 1 base to trimming and J lost 10 bases; unmatched junction nucleotides: 7. CDR1 is LGHDT, CDR2 YNNKEL, per germline (reference sequence). The CDR3 sequence is 15 residues long.

The chain uses TRBV19 and TRBJ1-4, with D unresolved. V shed 4 bases and J shed 7 bases, with 16 bases lying between them. This CDR3 spans 15 amino acids. Germline lookup yields CDR1 LNHDA and CDR2 SQIVND (reference sequence). DNA of the CDR3: TGTGCCAGTAGTAACTCCGGGCGGCGGGTTGAAAAACTGTTTTTT. Residues: CASSNSGRRVEKLFF. The variable domain in full, with the rest retrieved from reference TRBV19 and TRBJ1-4, is DGGITQSPKYLFRKEGQNVTLSCEQNLNHDAMYWYRQDPGQGLRLIYYSQIVNDFQKGDIAEGYSVSREKKESFPLTVTSAQKNPTAFYLCASSNSGRRVEKLFFGSGTQLSVL.

This clonotype showed up just a few times. The chain couples TRBV4-2 to TRBJ2-7; D possibly corresponds to TRBD2 (7 bases). The CDR3 has 15 residues. V was pared by 0 bases and J by 7 bases, with 16 bases between. Germline V lookup: CDR1 LGHNA, CDR2 YNFKEQ. The CDR3 DNA is TGTGCCAGCAGCCAAGATAAGGCGGGGGCAGAGGAGCAGTACTTC. It specifies CASSQDKAGAEEQYF.

The chain is built from TRBV5-1 and TRBJ2-1; D perhaps matches TRBD1 (6 bases). CDR1 and CDR2 (germline): SGHRS, YFSETQ. This CDR3 has 13 amino acids. V gave up 4 bases and J gave up 7 bases, with 12 bases separating them. Here the CDR3 DNA reads TGCGCCAGCAGCATACAGGGAATGAATGAGCAGTTCTTC. It translates to CASSIQGMNEQFF.

This clonotype has just a few counts. V is TRBV5-1 and J is TRBJ1-1, with TRBD1 matching over 7 bases. Germline values: CDR1 SGHRS, CDR2 YFSETQ. V shed 3 bases and J 3 bases; nucleotides not matched to a gene: 11. The CDR3 consists of 16 residues. CDR3 DNA: TGCGCCAGCAGCTCAGGAGGGGGCGAGAGGGACACTGAAGCTTTCTTT. Translation gives CASSSGGGERDTEAFF.

This clonotype showed up just a few times. V usage is TRBV28 and J usage is TRBJ1-1, with D tentatively TRBD1 (6 bases). CDR1 is MDHEN, CDR2 SYDVKM, per germline. This CDR3 contains 14 residues. Trimming pared 5 bases from V and 4 bases from J, leaving 14 bases between. CDR3 bases: TGTGCCAGCAGTGGTTTTGGGGGCTTCACTGAAGCTTTCTTT. This encodes CASSGFGGFTEAFF.

The rearrangement joins TRBV9 to TRBJ2-5, with 7 bases fitting TRBD1. CDR1 is SGDLS, CDR2 YYNGEE, per germline. The length of the CDR3 is 14 residues. J was trimmed by 7 bases and V by 4 bases; bases with no gene match: 10. The chain's CDR3 is CASSLRQGPGTQYF. DNA of the CDR3: TGTGCCAGCAGCCTTCGACAGGGACCGGGGACCCAGTACTTC. Together with reference TRBV9 and TRBJ2-5, the CDR3 gives the full variable domain: DSGVTQTPKHLITATGQRVTLRCSPRSGDLSVYWYQQSLDQGLQFLIQYYNGEERAKGNILERFSAQQFPDLHSELNLSSLELGDSALYFCASSLRQGPGTQYFGPGTRLLVL.

This chain uses TRBV28 with TRBJ2-1, with 8 positions matching TRBD2. CDR3 length: 15 residues. V was clipped by 8 bases and J by 7 bases; unmatched bases: 13. Germline assignment: CDR1 MDHEN and CDR2 SYDVKM. This CDR3 is CASATPSGGSNEQFF. The CDR3 DNA follows: TGTGCCAGCGCCACCCCCAGCGGGGGTTCGAATGAGCAGTTCTTC.

This chain uses TRBV12-3 or TRBV12-4 with TRBJ2-3, with D tentatively TRBD2 (6 bases). The V and J ends lost 5 bases and 6 bases respectively, with 15 bases between them. The CDR3 contains 14 residues. The CDR3 loop reads CASSLPSEADTQYF. The CDR3 DNA follows: TGTGCCAGCAGTCTCCCTAGCGAAGCGGATACGCAGTATTTT.

This chain uses TRBV18 with TRBJ2-1, with D maybe TRBD2 (5 bases). The CDR3 is 16 residues long. Germline CDR1 reads KGHSH; CDR2 reads LQKENI. Trimming removed 8 bases at V and 4 bases at J, with 21 bases between. The CDR3 loop reads CASRGAGPSVYNEQFF. For the CDR3, the DNA is TGTGCCAGCCGGGGAGCTGGACCCTCTGTATACAATGAGCAGTTCTTC. The full variable domain, in which reference TRBV18 and TRBJ2-1 provide the parts outside the CDR3, is NAGVMQNPRHLVRRRGQEARLRCSPMKGHSHVYWYRQLPEEGLKFMVYLQKENIIDESGMPKERFSAEFPKEGPSILRIQQVVRGDSAAYFCASRGAGPSVYNEQFFGPGTRLTVL.

The V call is TRBV18, the J call TRBJ2-4, with D perhaps TRBD1 (6 bases). Per the germline V gene, CDR1 is KGHSH and CDR2 is LQKENI. V shed 2 bases and J shed 3 bases, with 14 bases lying between them. The CDR3 loop spans 16 amino acids. The CDR3 DNA sequence: TGTGCCAGCTCACCAAGGGACATCTTAGGCAAAAACATTCAGTACTTC. This sequence encodes CASSPRDILGKNIQYF.

This clonotype was seen many times. This sequence joins TRBV28 and TRBJ1-1; TRBD1 aligns across 7 bases. V lost 4 bases, J lost 10 bases, and 9 bases stayed unmatched. Looked up from germline, CDR1 is MDHEN and CDR2 is SYDVKM. This CDR3 has 13 amino acids. This chain's CDR3 is CASSWIQGSLAFF. CDR3 in DNA: TGTGCCAGCAGTTGGATACAGGGGAGTTTAGCTTTCTTT.

V is TRBV20-1 and J is TRBJ2-1, with 13 bases matching TRBD2. The CDR3 runs 16 residues. Germline CDR1 DFQATT, CDR2 SNEGSKA (reference sequence). V shed 3 bases, J shed 6 bases, and the junction held 8 bases outside the gene matches. CDR3 DNA sequence: TGCAGTGCTAGGGCCCGGACTAGCGGGAGTTTCAATGAGCAGTTCTTC. This gives the protein CSARARTSGSFNEQFF.

The sample holds a few counts of this clonotype. The chain has TRBV6-1 and TRBJ1-2; D is uncertain. Trimming pared 11 bases from V and 3 bases from J, leaving 16 bases between. The germline V gene encodes CDR1 MNHNS and CDR2 SASEGT. The length of the CDR3 is 13 residues. This chain's CDR3 is CACRLTFHYGYTF. The DNA of the CDR3 is TGTGCCTGCCGATTGACTTTCCACTATGGCTACACCTTC.

This clonotype occurred a few times. The chain joins TRBV20-1 to TRBJ2-7; 8 nucleotides line up with TRBD1. J gave up 3 bases and V 6 bases, and 7 bases lay outside the gene matches. The CDR3 is 13 residues long. Germline V gives CDR1 DFQATT, CDR2 SNEGSKA (reference sequence). The DNA of the CDR3 is TGCAGTGCCCTTAGGGACAGGAGCTACGAGCAGTACTTC. Amino acids: CSALRDRSYEQYF.

This clonotype has only a few counts. This CDR3 reads CASREGAGTDTQYF. The CDR3 DNA is TGTGCCAGCAGGGAGGGGGCCGGCACAGATACGCAGTATTTT. This sequence joins TRBV28 and TRBJ2-3; perhaps TRBD1 as D (7 bases). Per the germline V gene, CDR1 is MDHEN and CDR2 is SYDVKM. V was shortened by 6 bases and J by 1 base, with 11 bases between the two germline ends. CDR3 size: 14 residues.

The chain links TRBV7-9 to TRBJ2-2; TRBD1 or TRBD2 may be the D gene (7 bases each). This CDR3 is 17 amino acids long. Germline CDR1 SEHNR, CDR2 FQNEAQ (reference sequence). V was trimmed by 5 bases and J by 3 bases, leaving 19 bases between them. In DNA, the CDR3 is TGTGCCAGCAGCCCCTGGACAGGTCGGGGGGACACCGGGGAGCTGTTTTTT. This gives the protein CASSPWTGRGDTGELFF.

The V and J genes are TRBV20-1 and TRBJ1-3; possibly TRBD1 for D (6 bases). The CDR3 runs 16 residues. Germline V gene lookup returns CDR1 DFQATT and CDR2 SNEGSKA (reference sequence). Deletions cut 1 base from V and 2 bases from J, with 15 bases between. CDR3 DNA sequence: TGCAGTGCTAGAGCGGGACACCTACCCCCTGGAAACACCATATATTTT. This codes for CSARAGHLPPGNTIYF.

The chain links TRBV20-1 to TRBJ2-7; TRBD1 matches at 7 bases. In germline, CDR1 is DFQATT, CDR2 SNEGSKA (reference sequence). CDR3 length equals 12 residues. V lost 4 bases and J lost 4; bases outside the gene matches: 4. The CDR3 DNA reads TGCAGTGCTATTAGACAGGGATACGAGCAGTACTTC. This encodes CSAIRQGYEQYF.

The V and J genes are TRBV12-3 or TRBV12-4 and TRBJ1-2, with D unresolved. This CDR3 is 12 amino acids long. Trimming removed 6 bases from V and 7 bases from J, with 12 bases in between. The CDR3 nucleotides read TGTGCCAGCAGCCGGACCTCTATTGGCTACACCTTC. This codes for CASSRTSIGYTF.

CDR3 protein: CSARDPGQGGNIQYF. CDR3 coding DNA: TGCAGTGCTAGAGATCCGGGACAGGGAGGGAACATTCAGTACTTC. The rearrangement joins TRBV20-1 to TRBJ2-4, with 9 nucleotides matching TRBD1. The ends lost 0 bases at V and 7 bases at J; junction bases unmatched: 7. Per the germline V gene, CDR1 is DFQATT and CDR2 is SNEGSKA (reference sequence). This CDR3 contains 15 residues.

The chain combines TRBV20-1 with TRBJ1-2, with a weak D call TRBD1 (5 bases). Trimming stripped 5 bases from V and 8 bases from J, with 12 bases between. Germline CDR1 DFQATT, CDR2 SNEGSKA (reference sequence). The CDR3 sequence is 11 residues long. The CDR3 is CSAFGTRGYTF. CDR3 bases: TGCAGTGCTTTCGGGACCAGGGGCTACACCTTC.

This clonotype has a handful of counts. The chain combines TRBV20-1 with TRBJ2-7, with TRBD2 matching 7 bases. V gave up 0 bases and J gave up 0 bases; unmatched junction bases: 5. This CDR3 is 15 amino acids long. The germline gives CDR1 DFQATT, CDR2 SNEGSKA (reference sequence). The CDR3 DNA sequence: TGCAGTGCTAGAGATCAACAGCGGGGCTCCTACGAGCAGTACTTC. This codes for CSARDQQRGSYEQYF.

This clonotype was seen many times. The chain uses TRBV12-3 or TRBV12-4 and TRBJ2-5, with 7 bases lining up with TRBD1. The V gene end was trimmed by 3 bases and the J gene end by 4 bases; junction bases not matched to a gene: 5. This CDR3 contains 14 residues. The chain's CDR3 is CASSFRAGGETQYF. In DNA, the CDR3 is TGTGCCAGCAGTTTCCGGGCAGGGGGAGAGACCCAGTACTTC.